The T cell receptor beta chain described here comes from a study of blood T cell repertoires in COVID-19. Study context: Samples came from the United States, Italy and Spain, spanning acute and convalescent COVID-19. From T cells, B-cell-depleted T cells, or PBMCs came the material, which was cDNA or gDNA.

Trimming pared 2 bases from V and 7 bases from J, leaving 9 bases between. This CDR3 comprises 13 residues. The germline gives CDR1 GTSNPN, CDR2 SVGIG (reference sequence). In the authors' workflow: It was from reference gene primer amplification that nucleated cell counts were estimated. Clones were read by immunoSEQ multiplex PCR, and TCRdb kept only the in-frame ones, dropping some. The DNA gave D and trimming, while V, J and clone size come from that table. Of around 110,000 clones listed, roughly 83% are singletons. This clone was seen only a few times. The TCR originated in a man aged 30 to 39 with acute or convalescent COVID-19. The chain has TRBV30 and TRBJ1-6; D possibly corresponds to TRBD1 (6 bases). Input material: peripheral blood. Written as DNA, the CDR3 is TGTGCCTGGAGTTTAACAGGGAATTCACCCCTCCACTTT. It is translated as CAWSLTGNSPLHF.